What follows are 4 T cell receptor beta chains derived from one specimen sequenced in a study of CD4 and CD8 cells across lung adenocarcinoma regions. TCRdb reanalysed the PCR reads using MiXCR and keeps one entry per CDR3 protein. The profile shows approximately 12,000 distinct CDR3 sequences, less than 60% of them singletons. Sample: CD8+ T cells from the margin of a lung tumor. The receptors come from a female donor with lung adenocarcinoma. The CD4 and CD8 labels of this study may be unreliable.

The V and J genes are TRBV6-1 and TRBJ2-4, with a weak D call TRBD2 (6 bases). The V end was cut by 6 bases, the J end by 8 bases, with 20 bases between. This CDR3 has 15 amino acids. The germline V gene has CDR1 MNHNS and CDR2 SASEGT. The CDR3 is CASRPGVSATDIQYF. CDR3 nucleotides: TGTGCCAGCAGGCCGGGGGTGTCGGCCACAGACATTCAGTACTTC.

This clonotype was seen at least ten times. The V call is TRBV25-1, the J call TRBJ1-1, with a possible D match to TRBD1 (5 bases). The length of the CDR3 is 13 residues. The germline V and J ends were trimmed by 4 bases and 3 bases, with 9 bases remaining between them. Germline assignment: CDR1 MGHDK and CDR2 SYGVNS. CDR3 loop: CASSVQVDTEAFF. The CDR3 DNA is TGTGCCAGCAGTGTACAGGTTGACACTGAAGCTTTCTTT.

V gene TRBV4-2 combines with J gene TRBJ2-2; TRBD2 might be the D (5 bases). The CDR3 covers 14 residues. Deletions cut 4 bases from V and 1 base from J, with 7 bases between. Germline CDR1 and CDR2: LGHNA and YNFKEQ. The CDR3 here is CASSPAENTGELFF. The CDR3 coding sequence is TGTGCCAGCAGCCCAGCGGAGAACACCGGGGAGCTGTTTTTT.

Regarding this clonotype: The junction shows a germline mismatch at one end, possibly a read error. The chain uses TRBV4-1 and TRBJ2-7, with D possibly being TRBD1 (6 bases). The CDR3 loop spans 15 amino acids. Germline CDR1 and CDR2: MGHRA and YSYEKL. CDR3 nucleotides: TGCCCCAGCAGCCTCCGGGACACCAGCTCCTACGAGCAGTACTTC. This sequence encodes CPSSLRDTSSYEQYF.